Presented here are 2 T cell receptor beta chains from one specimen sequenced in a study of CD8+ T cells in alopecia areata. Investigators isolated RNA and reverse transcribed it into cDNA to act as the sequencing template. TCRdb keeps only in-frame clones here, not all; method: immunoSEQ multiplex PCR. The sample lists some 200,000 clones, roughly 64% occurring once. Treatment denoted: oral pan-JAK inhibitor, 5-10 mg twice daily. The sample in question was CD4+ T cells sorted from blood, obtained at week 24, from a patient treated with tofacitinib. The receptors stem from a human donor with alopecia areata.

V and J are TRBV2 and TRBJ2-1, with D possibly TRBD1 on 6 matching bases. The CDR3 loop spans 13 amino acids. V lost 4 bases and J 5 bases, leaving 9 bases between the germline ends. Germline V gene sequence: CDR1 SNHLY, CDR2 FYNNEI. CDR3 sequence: CASSATGDNEQFF. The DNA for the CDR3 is TGTGCCAGCAGTGCGACAGGAGACAATGAGCAGTTCTTC.

The CDR3 region has the DNA TGTGCCAGCAGCCACCCGACGGGGGGTAGCACAGATACGCAGTATTTT. Residues: CASSHPTGGSTDTQYF. The chain joins TRBV7-9 to TRBJ2-3; 7 nucleotides match TRBD2. CDR1 is SEHNR and CDR2 is FQNEAQ in the germline V gene (reference sequence). Losses at the gene ends were 5 bases for V and 0 bases for J; bases not matched to a gene: 8. This CDR3 is 16 amino acids long.